These 28 T cell receptor beta chains share one sample of origin, sequenced in a study of cytomegalovirus exposure and HLA in healthy donors. PCR amplification relied on 60 Vbeta primers (plus 13 Jbeta primers). Measured with immunoSEQ multiplex PCR; TCRdb has only the in-frame clones, and not every one. This repertoire shows some 130,000 clones, about 10% found once; its top ten account for less than 2%. Sequencing was carried out using PBMCs. The receptors come from a man aged 45 to 65 in good health and CMV-seronegative.

This clone turned up a few times. The chain recombines TRBV9 with TRBJ2-2; no clear D. CDR1 SGDLS and CDR2 YYNGEE come from the germline V gene. The CDR3 spans 15 residues. The germline V and J ends were trimmed by 0 bases and 1 base, with 7 bases remaining between them. The CDR3 here is CASSVGAENTGELFF. The DNA for the CDR3 is TGTGCCAGCAGCGTAGGGGCAGAGAACACCGGGGAGCTGTTTTTT. The full variable domain, in which reference TRBV9 and TRBJ2-2 provide the parts outside the CDR3, is DSGVTQTPKHLITATGQRVTLRCSPRSGDLSVYWYQQSLDQGLQFLIQYYNGEERAKGNILERFSAQQFPDLHSELNLSSLELGDSALYFCASSVGAENTGELFFGEGSRLTVL.

J is TRBJ2-3 and V is TRBV28; D is possibly TRBD2 (5 bases). Germline-derived CDR1 and CDR2 are MDHEN and SYDVKM. Trimming removed 6 bases at V and 11 bases at J, with 9 bases between. CDR3 size: 10 residues. DNA of the CDR3: TGTGCCAGCAGCCCCCGGGGGCAGTATTTT. Protein: CASSPRGQYF.

The J gene is TRBJ1-1, the V gene TRBV19, with D perhaps TRBD1 (5 bases). The germline V gene has CDR1 LNHDA and CDR2 SQIVND (reference sequence). The V gene lost 5 bases and the J gene lost 3 bases, with 7 bases spanning the gap. This CDR3 is 12 amino acids long. Here the CDR3 DNA reads TGTGCCAGTAGTTGGGGGGACACTGAAGCTTTCTTT. Encoded protein: CASSWGDTEAFF.

This clone was counted only a few times. The genes are TRBV6-5 and TRBJ1-3, with D maybe TRBD1 (6 bases). Germline-derived CDR1 and CDR2 are MNHEY and SVGAGI. The CDR3 has 16 residues. Trimming removed 0 bases at V and 1 base at J, with 10 bases between. DNA of the CDR3: TGTGCCAGCAGTTACTCGAGGGGGAGATCTGGAAACACCATATATTTT. It codes for CASSYSRGRSGNTIYF.

Of note for this clone: The same CDR3 is also encoded by other DNA sequences in this sample. CDR3 DNA: TGTGCCAGCAGTCAACAGGGTGGCGGCTACACCTTC. This gives the protein CASSQQGGGYTF. This chain joins TRBV6-5 and TRBJ1-2; D is perhaps TRBD1 (6 bases). V was shortened by 5 bases and J by 8 bases, with 12 bases between the two germline ends. The germline CDR1 and CDR2 sequences are MNHEY and SVGAGI. The CDR3 length is 12 residues.

This clone was counted only a few times. The CDR3, as DNA: TGTGCCAGCAGCGTACAGGGCGCAACTAATGAAAAACTGTTTTTT. Amino acids: CASSVQGATNEKLFF. The chain couples TRBV9 to TRBJ1-4, with D maybe TRBD1 (5 bases). The CDR3 is 15 amino acids. The germline gives CDR1 SGDLS, CDR2 YYNGEE. V was pared by 1 base and J by 0 bases, with 7 bases between. Variable domain in full (rest from reference TRBV9 and TRBJ1-4): DSGVTQTPKHLITATGQRVTLRCSPRSGDLSVYWYQQSLDQGLQFLIQYYNGEERAKGNILERFSAQQFPDLHSELNLSSLELGDSALYFCASSVQGATNEKLFFGSGTQLSVL.

This clone occurred a few times. The chain is built from TRBV6-5 and TRBJ1-3; no clear D. Trimming pared 5 bases from V and 6 bases from J, leaving 14 bases between. The germline gives CDR1 MNHEY, CDR2 SVGAGI. The CDR3 runs 14 residues. DNA for the CDR3: TGTGCCAGCAGTGTACAGATTTCATCAAACACCATATATTTT. Protein sequence: CASSVQISSNTIYF.

In its sample, this clone was seen a few times. V is TRBV30 and J is TRBJ2-1; tentatively, D is TRBD2 (6 bases). V gave up 0 bases and J gave up 3 bases, with 15 bases separating them. The CDR3 is 16 amino acids. Germline CDR1 and CDR2: GTSNPN and SVGIG (reference sequence). CDR3 nucleotides: TGTGCCTGGAGTGTGGGGGGAGGCTTTCACTACAATGAGCAGTTCTTC. Protein: CAWSVGGGFHYNEQFF.

This clone was observed a handful of times. One end of the junction varies from germline; a read error may be responsible. Other DNA sequences in the sample encode the same CDR3. The V and J genes are TRBV9 and TRBJ1-1; D unclear. There are 13 residues in the CDR3. Per germline, CDR1 SGDLS and CDR2 YYNGEE. CDR3 in amino acids: CASSVGMATEAFF. CDR3 sequence (DNA): TGTGCCAGTAGCGTAGGAATGGCCACTGAAGCTTTCTTT.

The chain links TRBV28 to TRBJ1-1; the D is unclear. V was clipped by 3 bases and J by 3 bases, with 11 bases between them. CDR3 length equals 14 residues. CDR1 and CDR2 from the germline V gene are MDHEN and SYDVKM. The CDR3 DNA sequence: TGTGCCAGCAGTTTGAGGCACACTTACACTGAAGCTTTCTTT. It encodes CASSLRHTYTEAFF.

This clone has only a few counts. V usage is TRBV7-3 and J usage is TRBJ2-7; the match to TRBD2 covers 9 bases. Per the germline V gene, CDR1 is SGHTA and CDR2 is FQGTGA. With 5 bases clipped from V and 5 bases from J, the junction kept 7 bases outside the gene matches. The CDR3 consists of 14 residues. CDR3 bases: TGTGCCAGCAGCCGGGGACTAGCTCGGGACGAGCAGTACTTC. The encoded protein is CASSRGLARDEQYF.

The genes are TRBV6-5 and TRBJ2-5; TRBD1 agrees at 8 bases. Losses at the gene ends were 7 bases for V and 6 bases for J; bases not matched to a gene: 10. The CDR3 extends over 14 amino acids. CDR1 is MNHEY and CDR2 is SVGAGI in the germline V gene. The CDR3 reads CASTTPGGRQTQYF. The DNA for the CDR3 is TGTGCCAGCACCACTCCAGGGGGCAGGCAGACCCAGTACTTC.

This clone was counted a few times. V and J are TRBV27 and TRBJ1-5; tentatively, D is TRBD1 (5 bases). The CDR3 contains 16 residues. CDR1 and CDR2 (germline): MNHEY, SMNVEV (reference sequence). V was trimmed by 2 bases and J by 3 bases, leaving 14 bases between them. The DNA for the CDR3 is TGTGCCAGCAGTTTAACCAGGACATCCCTCAATCAGCCCCAGCATTTT. It specifies CASSLTRTSLNQPQHF.

This clone was counted only a few times. This chain joins TRBV9 and TRBJ2-1; the match to TRBD2 covers 9 bases. V lost 3 bases, J lost 4 bases, and 8 bases stayed unmatched. This CDR3 is 16 amino acids long. Germline V gene data show CDR1 as SGDLS and CDR2 as YYNGEE. CDR3 DNA sequence: TGTGCCAGCAGCGCATTTAGCGGGAGATCTTACAATGAGCAGTTCTTC. It specifies CASSAFSGRSYNEQFF.

This clone appeared a few times. CDR3 region: CANLRLAFNEQFF. CDR3 in DNA: TGCGCCAACCTAAGACTAGCGTTCAATGAGCAGTTCTTC. The genes are TRBV23-1 and TRBJ2-1; 8 bases line up with TRBD2. TRBV23-1 is an open reading frame, and its role is uncertain. The trim removed 10 bases at V and 6 bases at J, leaving 8 bases unmatched. CDR3 length: 13 amino acids.

The chain is built from TRBV6-1 and TRBJ1-2; TRBD1 might be the D (6 bases). This CDR3 is built from 15 residues. Trimming took 6 bases from V and 0 from J, leaving 14 bases between them. Looked up from germline, CDR1 is MNHNS and CDR2 is SASEGT. CDR3: CASSKFRDTNYGYTF. Here the CDR3 DNA reads TGTGCCAGCAGCAAATTCCGGGACACTAACTATGGCTACACCTTC.

The chain recombines TRBV7-2 with TRBJ2-5, with 9 nucleotides matching TRBD2. This CDR3 is 17 amino acids long. V trimming: 2 bases; J trimming: 2 bases; junction bases outside the gene matches: 9. Germline V lookup: CDR1 SGHTA, CDR2 FQGNSA. CDR3 sequence reads: CASSLSRLAGVQETQYF. The CDR3 DNA follows: TGTGCCAGCAGCTTAAGTCGTTTAGCGGGAGTGCAAGAGACCCAGTACTTC.

This clone was recorded a few times. The chain couples TRBV10-1 to TRBJ2-2, with D unclear. Germline CDR1 and CDR2: WNHNN and SYGVQD (reference sequence). CDR3 size: 14 residues. V gave up 0 bases and J gave up 2 bases, with 4 bases separating them. The CDR3 coding sequence is TGCGCCAGCAGTGAGTCTAGAAACACCGGGGAGCTGTTTTTT. This codes for CASSESRNTGELFF.

In this sample, this clone turned up a few times. The chain recombines TRBV11-2 with TRBJ1-4; D remains ambiguous. CDR1 is SGHAT, CDR2 FQNNGV, per germline. Trimming removed 2 bases from V and 2 bases from J, with 15 bases in between. The CDR3 spans 17 residues. In DNA, the CDR3 is TGTGCCAGCAGCTTACGGGTCCAGACCGGCACTAATGAAAAACTGTTTTTT. This encodes CASSLRVQTGTNEKLFF.

The gene calls are TRBV30 and TRBJ1-6, with a possible D match to TRBD1 (6 bases). CDR3 length: 16 amino acids. Trimming removed 0 bases from V and 8 bases from J, with 17 bases in between. Looked up from germline, CDR1 is GTSNPN and CDR2 is SVGIG (reference sequence). CDR3: CAWSVGTGGGYSPLHF. CDR3 DNA: TGTGCCTGGAGTGTAGGGACGGGGGGGGGCTATTCACCCCTCCACTTT. Supplemented by reference TRBV30 and TRBJ1-6, the full variable domain reads SQTIHQWPATLVQPVGSPLSLECTVEGTSNPNLYWYRQAAGRGLQLLFYSVGIGQISSEVPQNLSASRPQDRQFILSSKKLLLSDSGFYLCAWSVGTGGGYSPLHFGNGTRLTVT.

This sequence joins TRBV2 and TRBJ2-2; 7 nucleotides align to TRBD2. V lost 4 bases, J lost 4 bases, and 6 bases stayed unmatched. CDR1 is SNHLY, CDR2 FYNNEI, per germline. The CDR3 contains 15 residues. This chain's CDR3 is CASSATTSVTGELFF. Here the CDR3 DNA reads TGTGCCAGCAGTGCAACTACTAGCGTCACCGGGGAGCTGTTTTTT. The complete variable domain, with remaining parts taken from reference TRBV2 and TRBJ2-2, reads EPEVTQTPSHQVTQMGQEVILRCVPISNHLYFYWYRQILGQKVEFLVSFYNNEISEKSEIFDDQFSVERPDGSNFTLKIRSTKLEDSAMYFCASSATTSVTGELFFGEGSRLTVL.

This clone was picked up a small number of times. The chain employs TRBV5-1 and TRBJ1-3; a possible D gene is TRBD1 (6 bases). CDR1 SGHRS and CDR2 YFSETQ come from the germline V gene. This CDR3 spans 15 amino acids. Trimming removed 0 bases at V and 5 bases at J, with 12 bases between. The CDR3 sequence: CASSLAGQQRNTIYF. The CDR3 region has the DNA TGCGCCAGCAGCTTGGCCGGACAGCAACGAAACACCATATATTTT.

V gene TRBV19 combines with J gene TRBJ1-1; TRBD1 aligns across 9 bases. CDR1 LNHDA and CDR2 SQIVND come from the germline V gene (reference sequence). The J segment lost 6 bases and the V segment lost 5 bases, leaving 4 bases of the junction unmatched. This CDR3 region has 13 residues. The CDR3 DNA sequence: TGTGCCAGTAGTCCCGGGACAGGGTCTGAAGCTTTCTTT. Its protein product is CASSPGTGSEAFF.

This clone was picked up a small number of times. V and J are TRBV20-1 and TRBJ1-2; a weak D match, TRBD1 (5 bases). The CDR3 covers 10 residues. Germline CDR1 and CDR2: DFQATT and SNEGSKA (reference sequence). Between the trimmed V and J ends, which lost 5 bases and 9 bases, there was a span of 10 bases. The CDR3 coding sequence is TGCAGTGCTCCAGGGTACCGCTACACCTTC. It codes for CSAPGYRYTF.

Turning to this clone: A read error may produce the germline difference seen at one junction end. The chain uses TRBV30 and TRBJ2-7; TRBD2 aligns across 9 bases. The CDR3 is made up of 15 amino acids. Germline V gives CDR1 GTSNPN, CDR2 SVGIG (reference sequence). This CDR3 reads CAGRSPREGPSEQYF. Written as DNA, the CDR3 is TGTGCCGGGAGGTCCCCGCGGGAGGGCCCCTCCGAGCAGTACTTC. Using reference TRBV30 and TRBJ2-7 for the parts outside the CDR3, the full variable domain is SQTIHQWPATLVQPVGSPLSLECTVEGTSNPNLYWYRQAAGRGLQLLFYSVGIGQISSEVPQNLSASRPQDRQFILSSKKLLLSDSGFYLCAGRSPREGPSEQYFGPGTRLTVT.

This clone was counted only a few times. The rearrangement uses TRBV5-1 and TRBJ2-3, with 7 bases fitting TRBD1. The ends lost 4 bases at V and 0 bases at J; junction bases unmatched: 5. The CDR3 is 15 amino acids. Per germline, CDR1 SGHRS and CDR2 YFSETQ. The DNA for the CDR3 is TGCGCCAGCAGCCCGGGACAGAAAAGCACAGATACGCAGTATTTT. Its protein is CASSPGQKSTDTQYF. The complete variable domain, with remaining parts taken from reference TRBV5-1 and TRBJ2-3, reads KAGVTQTPRYLIKTRGQQVTLSCSPISGHRSVSWYQQTPGQGLQFLFEYFSETQRNKGNFPGRFSGRQFSNSRSEMNVSTLELGDSALYLCASSPGQKSTDTQYFGPGTRLTVL.

This clone was recorded a few times. The chain couples TRBV27 to TRBJ1-4; no definite D call. V gave up 1 base and J gave up 5 bases, with 11 bases separating them. Per germline, CDR1 MNHEY and CDR2 SMNVEV (reference sequence). CDR3 size: 15 residues. CDR3 DNA: TGTGCCAGCAGTTTATTGGGCAGTTCAAATGAAAAACTGTTTTTT. Its translation: CASSLLGSSNEKLFF.

A few counts support this clone. CDR3 nucleotides: TGTGCCAGCAGCAATGACAGGGATGAAGAGACCCAGTACTTC. It translates to CASSNDRDEETQYF. The rearrangement joins TRBV7-9 to TRBJ2-5; TRBD1 matches at 7 bases. The germline CDR1 and CDR2 sequences are SEHNR and FQNEAQ (reference sequence). CDR3 length: 14 residues. With 5 bases clipped from V and 3 bases from J, the junction kept 6 bases outside the gene matches.